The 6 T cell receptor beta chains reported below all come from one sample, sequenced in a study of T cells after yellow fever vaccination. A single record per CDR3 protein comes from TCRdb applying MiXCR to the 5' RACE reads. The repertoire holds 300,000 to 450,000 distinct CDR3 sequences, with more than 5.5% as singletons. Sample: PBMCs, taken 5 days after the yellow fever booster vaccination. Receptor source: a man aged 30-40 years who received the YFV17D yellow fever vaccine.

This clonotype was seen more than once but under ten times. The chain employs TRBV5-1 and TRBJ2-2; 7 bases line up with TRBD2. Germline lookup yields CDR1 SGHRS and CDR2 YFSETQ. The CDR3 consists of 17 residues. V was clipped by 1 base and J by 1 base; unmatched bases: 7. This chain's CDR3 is CASSLIRGVKNTGELFF. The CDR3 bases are TGCGCCAGCAGCTTGATACGGGGGGTAAAGAACACCGGGGAGCTGTTTTTT.

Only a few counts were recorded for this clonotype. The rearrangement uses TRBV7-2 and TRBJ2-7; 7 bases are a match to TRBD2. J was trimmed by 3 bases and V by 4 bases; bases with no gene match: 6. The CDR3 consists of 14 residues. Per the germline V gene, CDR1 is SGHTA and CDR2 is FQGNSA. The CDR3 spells CASSSGLGFYEQYF. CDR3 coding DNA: TGTGCCAGCAGCTCTGGACTAGGATTCTACGAGCAGTACTTC.

In DNA form, the CDR3 reads TGCGCCAGCAGCCACGTTGGGCGGAGGAACACTGAAGCTTTCTTT. Its protein product is CASSHVGRRNTEAFF. The chain joins TRBV4-1 to TRBJ1-1; D is unclear. Germline V gene data show CDR1 as MGHRA and CDR2 as YSYEKL. V was cut by 3 bases and J by 1 base, with 12 bases left in between. This CDR3 has 15 amino acids.

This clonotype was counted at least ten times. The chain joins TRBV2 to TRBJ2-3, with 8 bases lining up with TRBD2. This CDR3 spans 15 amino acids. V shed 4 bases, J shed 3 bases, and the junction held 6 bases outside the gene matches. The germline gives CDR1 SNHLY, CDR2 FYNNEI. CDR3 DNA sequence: TGTGCCAGCAGTGGGTTGATAGCGGGAACAGATACGCAGTATTTT. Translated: CASSGLIAGTDTQYF. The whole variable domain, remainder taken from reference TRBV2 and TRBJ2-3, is EPEVTQTPSHQVTQMGQEVILRCVPISNHLYFYWYRQILGQKVEFLVSFYNNEISEKSEIFDDQFSVERPDGSNFTLKIRSTKLEDSAMYFCASSGLIAGTDTQYFGPGTRLTVL.

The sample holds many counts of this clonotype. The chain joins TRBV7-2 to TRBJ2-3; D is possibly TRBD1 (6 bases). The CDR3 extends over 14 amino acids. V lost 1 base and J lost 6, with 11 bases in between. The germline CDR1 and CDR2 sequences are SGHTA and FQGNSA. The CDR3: CASSLVTGPDTQYF. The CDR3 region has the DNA TGTGCCAGCAGCTTAGTTACAGGGCCGGATACGCAGTATTTT.

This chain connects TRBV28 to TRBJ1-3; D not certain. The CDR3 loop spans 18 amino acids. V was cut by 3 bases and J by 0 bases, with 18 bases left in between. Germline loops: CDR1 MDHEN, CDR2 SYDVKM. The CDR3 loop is CASSFTHTGPHSGNTIYF. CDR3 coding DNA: TGTGCCAGCAGTTTTACTCACACCGGGCCACACTCTGGAAACACCATATATTTT.